The next 30 T cell receptor beta chains were all read from a single sample in a study of identical twins. TCRdb re-called the 5' RACE reads through MiXCR, storing one row per CDR3 protein. Among 550,000 to 800,000 distinct CDR3 sequences listed, under 8.5% were seen once. These sequences were also reported in another study, on yellow fever vaccine responses in identical twins.

The sequencing sample was made of PBMCs. The receptors originated from a woman aged 18-29 years in good health.

This clonotype appeared many times. The chain uses TRBV27 and TRBJ2-1; D call uncertain. The CDR3 covers 13 residues. CDR1 is MNHEY, CDR2 SMNVEV, per germline (reference sequence). The V gene lost 6 bases and the J gene lost 2 bases, with 8 bases spanning the gap. The CDR3 region has the DNA TGTGCCAGCAGGGAAAACACCTACAATGAGCAGTTCTTC. Amino acid sequence: CASRENTYNEQFF.

This clonotype was recorded many times. The chain combines TRBV10-3 with TRBJ1-4, with D perhaps matching TRBD1 (5 bases). This CDR3 region has 16 residues. V lost 2 bases to trimming and J lost 0 bases, with 10 bases between them. Germline lookup yields CDR1 ENHRY and CDR2 SYGVKD. The CDR3 region is CAISEGAPATNEKLFF. The CDR3 region has the DNA TGTGCCATCAGTGAGGGGGCCCCCGCAACTAATGAAAAACTGTTTTTT.

This chain uses TRBV12-3 or TRBV12-4 with TRBJ2-5; a weak D match, TRBD1 (7 bases). The CDR3 totals 15 residues. Trimming removed 1 base from V and 5 bases from J, with 14 bases in between. CDR3: CASSLDGRGEETQYF. The CDR3, as DNA: TGTGCCAGCAGTTTAGATGGCAGGGGGGAGGAGACCCAGTACTTC.

This clonotype appeared many times. The chain couples TRBV12-3 or TRBV12-4 to TRBJ1-5, with D uncertain. Trimming took 3 bases from V and 0 from J, leaving 3 bases between them. The length of the CDR3 is 13 residues. The CDR3 reads CASSFLSNQPQHF. As DNA, the CDR3 is TGTGCCAGCAGTTTTCTTAGCAATCAGCCCCAGCATTTT.

This clonotype has ten or more counts. The gene calls are TRBV12-3 or TRBV12-4 and TRBJ2-5; tentatively, D is TRBD1 (7 bases). This CDR3 contains 15 residues. Trimming took off 5 bases at V and 1 base at J, with 14 bases between the two ends. This CDR3 is CASSPRDRLQETQYF. CDR3 DNA sequence: TGTGCCAGCAGTCCGCGGGACAGACTCCAAGAGACCCAGTACTTC.

The V gene is TRBV5-1, the J gene TRBJ1-3, with a possible D match to TRBD1 (6 bases). Germline loops: CDR1 SGHRS, CDR2 YFSETQ. The CDR3 runs to 16 residues. V shed 4 bases and J shed 0 bases, with 14 bases lying between them. The CDR3 nucleotides are TGCGCCAGCAGCCTCACCGACAGGAGCTCTGGAAACACCATATATTTT. This codes for CASSLTDRSSGNTIYF.

A few counts support this clonotype. The gene calls are TRBV12-3 or TRBV12-4 and TRBJ1-2, with D perhaps matching TRBD1 (5 bases). Trimming took 6 bases from V and 8 from J, leaving 13 bases between them. The CDR3 contains 12 residues. The CDR3 DNA is TGTGCCAGCAGGGCGAGGGGCCGGGGCTACACCTTC. Its translation: CASRARGRGYTF.

Many counts were recorded for this clonotype. J is TRBJ1-1 and V is TRBV14, with TRBD1 matching 8 bases. V gave up 4 bases and J gave up 11 bases; unmatched junction bases: 12. CDR1 and CDR2 (germline): SGHDN, FVKESK. The CDR3 is 14 residues long. Here the CDR3 DNA reads TGTGCCAGCAGCCGGACAGGGACCCCCACGGAGGCTTTCTTT. It encodes CASSRTGTPTEAFF.

This clonotype was recorded a few times. V is TRBV19 and J is TRBJ2-7, with TRBD1 as a possible D gene (6 bases). V lost 3 bases to trimming and J lost 6 bases, with 9 bases between them. The CDR3 runs to 12 residues. Germline CDR1 LNHDA, CDR2 SQIVND (reference sequence). The CDR3 protein is CASSMVGGEQYF. The CDR3 DNA sequence: TGTGCCAGTAGTATGGTAGGGGGCGAGCAGTACTTC.

This clonotype was picked up a small number of times. The V and J genes are TRBV5-1 and TRBJ2-1, with TRBD2 matching 7 bases. Germline CDR1 reads SGHRS; CDR2 reads YFSETQ. The V gene end was trimmed by 5 bases and the J gene end by 0 bases; junction bases not matched to a gene: 11. The length of the CDR3 is 17 residues. CDR3: CASRKTGTTDSYNEQFF. CDR3 DNA sequence: TGCGCCAGCAGGAAAACCGGGACTACTGACTCCTACAATGAGCAGTTCTTC.

This clonotype was picked up many times. The CDR3 region has the DNA TGTGCCAGCAGTCCCCCCCGGAGTACCTACAATGAGCAGTTCTTC. Translated: CASSPPRSTYNEQFF. This chain uses TRBV12-3 or TRBV12-4 with TRBJ2-1; no firm D call. This CDR3 region has 15 residues. Trimming pared 5 bases from V and 2 bases from J, leaving 13 bases between.

This clonotype was found many times. The rearrangement joins TRBV12-3 or TRBV12-4 to TRBJ2-5; TRBD2 might be the D (6 bases). V lost 5 bases and J lost 0, with 10 bases in between. CDR3 size: 14 residues. DNA of the CDR3: TGTGCCAGCAGTCCGGGGGATTACCAAGAGACCCAGTACTTC. Protein sequence: CASSPGDYQETQYF.

This clonotype occurred a few times. Written as DNA, the CDR3 is TGCAGTGCTCCCGGTGGGCGGGGGCCGTACAATGAGCAGTTCTTC. Its protein is CSAPGGRGPYNEQFF. The chain links TRBV20-1 to TRBJ2-1, with a possible D match to TRBD2 (7 bases). Trimming cost V 5 bases and J 4 bases, with 18 bases left between them. CDR1 and CDR2 from the germline V gene are DFQATT and SNEGSKA (reference sequence). The CDR3 is 15 residues long.

There are many counts of this clonotype. The chain employs TRBV4-1 and TRBJ1-1; D not resolved. V lost 1 base and J 4 bases, leaving 10 bases between the germline ends. The CDR3 contains 14 residues. Germline V gives CDR1 MGHRA, CDR2 YSYEKL. CDR3 sequence reads: CASSQGLEATEAFF. The CDR3 bases are TGCGCCAGCAGCCAAGGGCTTGAGGCCACTGAAGCTTTCTTT.

The chain joins TRBV6-1 to TRBJ1-6; D is ambiguous. V was cut by 6 bases and J by 9 bases, with 18 bases left in between. Germline V gene data show CDR1 as MNHNS and CDR2 as SASEGT. This CDR3 spans 15 amino acids. As DNA, the CDR3 is TGTGCCAGCAGCCCACAAGCCTCGGCGGTTTCACCCCTCCACTTT. This sequence encodes CASSPQASAVSPLHF.

The table lists this clonotype with many counts. The J gene is TRBJ2-1, the V gene TRBV11-2; TRBD2 aligns across 13 bases. The CDR3 is 16 amino acids. Germline CDR1 SGHAT, CDR2 FQNNGV. J lost 4 bases, V lost 8 bases, and 8 bases had no gene match. The CDR3 nucleotides are TGTGCCAGCTCCCGGACTAGCGGGAGAAGTTACAATGAGCAGTTCTTC. Its translation is CASSRTSGRSYNEQFF.

The sample holds many counts of this clonotype. The CDR3 nucleotides read TGTGCCAGCAGCCCCCCGTGGACAGTAAGCACAGATACGCAGTATTTT. Its protein is CASSPPWTVSTDTQYF. The rearrangement uses TRBV7-8 and TRBJ2-3, with a possible D match to TRBD1 (6 bases). Trimming took off 5 bases at V and 0 bases at J, with 15 bases between the two ends. CDR3 length equals 16 residues. CDR1 is SGHVS, CDR2 FQNEAQ, per germline.

In its sample, this clonotype was seen many times. The chain employs TRBV6-5 and TRBJ2-7, with a tentative D call TRBD2 (5 bases). Between the trimmed V and J ends, which lost 0 bases and 3 bases, there was a span of 9 bases. The CDR3 is 14 residues long. The germline gives CDR1 MNHEY, CDR2 SVGAGI. The CDR3 sequence is CASSYSRGNYEQYV. The CDR3 coding sequence is TGTGCCAGCAGTTACTCCCGAGGGAACTACGAGCAGTACGTC.

The chain uses TRBV29-1 and TRBJ2-5; D unclear. The CDR3 loop spans 12 amino acids. The germline gives CDR1 SQVTM, CDR2 ANQGSEA. Trimming stripped 3 bases from V and 5 bases from J, with 10 bases between. The CDR3 nucleotides are TGCAGCGTTGAGGTGCAGCAGGAGACCCAGTACTTC. Translating gives CSVEVQQETQYF.

The table lists this clonotype with many counts. The chain uses TRBV12-3 or TRBV12-4 and TRBJ2-1; 9 nucleotides match TRBD2. This CDR3 contains 16 residues. Unmatched junction bases numbered 9, after V lost 4 bases and J lost 5 bases. CDR3 DNA sequence: TGTGCCAGCAGTTATGACGCGGGAGGGCCGGACAATGAGCAGTTCTTC. Translation: CASSYDAGGPDNEQFF.

This clonotype came up a few times. The chain combines TRBV5-1 with TRBJ2-1; TRBD1 matches 7 bases. The junction had 7 bases not matched to a gene; V was cut back by 7 bases and J by 3 bases. This CDR3 contains 14 residues. CDR1 and CDR2 (germline): SGHRS, YFSETQ. The CDR3 region has the DNA TGCGCCAGCTCGGGACAGACAAGCTACAATGAGCAGTTCTTC. Its translation is CASSGQTSYNEQFF.

This clonotype was observed many times. The rearrangement uses TRBV3-1 and TRBJ2-1; D is possibly TRBD1 or TRBD2 (6 bases each). The CDR3 spans 14 residues. Germline CDR1 LGHDT, CDR2 YNNKEL (reference sequence). The V end was cut by 4 bases, the J end by 8 bases, with 15 bases between. CDR3 DNA sequence: TGTGCCAGCAGCCCCGGGGGCCCTCGGGATGAGCAGTTCTTC. Amino acid sequence: CASSPGGPRDEQFF.

This clonotype was seen at least ten times. This chain uses TRBV28 with TRBJ1-5, with D perhaps matching TRBD1 (5 bases). CDR3 length: 15 amino acids. V was cut by 5 bases and J by 1 base, with 12 bases left in between. The germline V gene has CDR1 MDHEN and CDR2 SYDVKM. CDR3 nucleotide sequence: TGTGCCAGCAGTACGGGACGCCCCAGCAATCAGCCCCAGCATTTT. As protein: CASSTGRPSNQPQHF.

At least ten counts were recorded for this clonotype. The rearrangement links TRBV29-1 to TRBJ1-2; D gene uncertain. This CDR3 region has 13 residues. Trimming removed 3 bases at V and 5 bases at J, with 13 bases between. The germline gives CDR1 SQVTM, CDR2 ANQGSEA. This CDR3 reads CSVDQAVEYGYTF. CDR3 DNA: TGCAGCGTTGATCAAGCGGTGGAATATGGCTACACCTTC.

This clonotype was seen ten or more times. CDR3 in amino acids: CATSDSGGLAGYNEQFF. For the CDR3, the DNA is TGTGCCACCAGTGACAGTGGTGGACTAGCGGGATACAATGAGCAGTTCTTC. The J gene is TRBJ2-1, the V gene TRBV24-1; 12 bases agree with TRBD2. The CDR3 contains 17 residues. V lost 4 bases and J lost 4; bases outside the gene matches: 7. Per the germline V gene, CDR1 is KGHDR and CDR2 is SFDVKD.

V usage is TRBV27 and J usage is TRBJ2-7; 7 bases line up with TRBD1. Germline values: CDR1 MNHEY, CDR2 SMNVEV (reference sequence). The CDR3 is 14 amino acids. V shed 5 bases, J shed 2 bases, and the junction held 6 bases outside the gene matches. The DNA of the CDR3 is TGTGCCAGCAGTCGGGACAGTGGACCCTACGAGCAGTACTTC. This sequence encodes CASSRDSGPYEQYF.

The gene calls are TRBV12-3 or TRBV12-4 and TRBJ1-3; 8 positions match TRBD1. Trimming removed 1 base from V and 0 bases from J; junction bases left unmatched: 2. This CDR3 has 16 residues. This CDR3 is CASSLDRGFSGNTIYF. CDR3 in DNA: TGTGCCAGCAGTTTAGACAGGGGGTTCTCTGGAAACACCATATATTTT.

This clonotype was seen repeatedly, ten times or more. V is TRBV6-5 and J is TRBJ1-1, with D uncertain. Germline V gene data show CDR1 as MNHEY and CDR2 as SVGAGI. The CDR3 is 15 residues long. V shed 3 bases and J shed 1 base, with 12 bases lying between them. The CDR3 sequence is CASSYRTSPNTEAFF. CDR3 sequence (DNA): TGTGCCAGCAGTTATAGGACTTCTCCGAACACTGAAGCTTTCTTT.

This clonotype occurred many times. It is unclear where the CDR3 begins or ends on the DNA, so no DNA is shown, and the CDR3 is as TCRdb lists it. The chain recombines TRBV5-1 with TRBJ2-3; the table's D call, TRBD1, has no DNA check behind it. CDR1 is SGHRS and CDR2 is YFSETQ in the germline V gene. The CDR3 is 14 amino acids in total, end residues counted. The CDR3 region is CASSLTFGADTQYF.

This clonotype was found many times. The V call is TRBV29-1, the J call TRBJ2-6, with 8 bases matching TRBD2. The germline V gene encodes CDR1 SQVTM and CDR2 ANQGSEA. The V segment lost 1 base and the J segment 11 bases; nucleotides outside the gene matches: 7. This CDR3 contains 14 residues. CDR3 nucleotides: TGCAGCGTTGAAGGTGCGGGGGGACCGGACGTCCTGACTTTC. It is translated as CSVEGAGGPDVLTF.